Following are 2 T cell receptor beta chains from one sample sequenced in a study of shared clonotypes between healthy human individuals. Only in-frame clones appear in the TCRdb table, and some are missing; sequencing was by immunoSEQ multiplex PCR. The profile covers fewer than 600,000 clones, with 79% appearing a single time and about 12% taken by the ten largest. Source material: PBMCs. These TCRs come from a woman in her thirties or forties in good health. Some clones in this sample may be carry-over from other donors' samples.

The gene calls are TRBV12-2 and TRBJ2-2; TRBD1 was called by the table and not checked on the DNA. TRBV12-2 corresponds to a pseudogene. The CDR3 runs 21 residues. The CDR3 nucleotides read TGTGCAAGTCGCTTACGGGGCAGGGGACCTTTCTCGGAAGTCCCCACGGGGGAGCTGTTTTTT. It translates to CASRLRGRGPFSEVPTGELFF.

The CDR3, as DNA: TGTGCCAGCTCAGCGGAGCTCTACGAGCAGTACTTC. Translated: CASSAELYEQYF. V gene TRBV2 combines with J gene TRBJ2-7; perhaps TRBD2 as D (5 bases). V gave up 8 bases and J gave up 3 bases, with 11 bases separating them. From germline, CDR1 is SNHLY and CDR2 FYNNEI. This CDR3 is 12 amino acids long. The variable domain in full, completed from reference TRBV2 and TRBJ2-7, reads EPEVTQTPSHQVTQMGQEVILRCVPISNHLYFYWYRQILGQKVEFLVSFYNNEISEKSEIFDDQFSVERPDGSNFTLKIRSTKLEDSAMYFCASSAELYEQYFGPGTRLTVT.